What follows are 16 T cell receptor beta chains derived from one specimen sequenced in a study of Graves' ophthalmopathy and Graves' hyperthyroidism. RNA transcripts provided the template for amplifying TCR beta CDR3 regions. Scientists carried out first-round RT-PCR using HTBI primers and then a second-round multiplex PCR. A single record per CDR3 protein comes from TCRdb applying MiXCR to the multiplex PCR reads. The top ten clones hold approximately 46% of a sample with about 740,000 distinct CDR3 sequences, approximately 40% of them seen once. The sequencing sample was made of peripheral blood. These receptors were taken from an adult man with Graves' ophthalmopathy.

On this clonotype: The CDR3 end shows no conserved phenylalanine or tryptophan, and so a read error is likely. The V and J genes are TRBV20-1 and TRBJ1-2; D ambiguous. Germline lookup yields CDR1 DFQATT and CDR2 SNEGSKA (reference sequence). The V and J ends lost 5 bases and 4 bases respectively, with 17 bases between them. This CDR3 is built from 14 residues. The CDR3 DNA follows: TGCAGTGCTCTTTACCCCAGCGGCGGCTATGGCTACACCTCC. Protein: CSALYPSGGYGYTS.

The chain carries TRBV11-1 and TRBJ1-6, with no clear D. V was clipped by 1 base and J by 4 bases, with 14 bases between them. CDR3 length: 17 residues. CDR1 is SGHAT and CDR2 is FQDESV in the germline V gene (reference sequence). The CDR3 coding sequence is TGTGCCAGCAGCTTAGTCCCTTTACAGAGATATAATTCACCCCTCCACTTT. This codes for CASSLVPLQRYNSPLHF.

This sequence joins TRBV7-2 and TRBJ1-5, with D perhaps TRBD1 (6 bases). The ends were cut back, 1 base at V and 11 bases at J, with 12 bases in the middle. Germline V CDR1 and CDR2: SGHTA, FQGNSA. The CDR3 is 13 amino acids. The CDR3 nucleotides are TGTGCCAGCAGCTTAGAACAGGGCCAGACCCAGCATTTT. As protein: CASSLEQGQTQHF.

There are a few counts of this clonotype. The chain carries TRBV12-3 or TRBV12-4 and TRBJ1-5; weak D call: TRBD1 (6 bases). V was clipped by 4 bases and J by 5 bases, with 15 bases between them. The CDR3 covers 15 residues. CDR3 coding DNA: TGTGCCAGCAGTTCTCGGGACACTGGGGATCAGCCCCAGCATTTT. Translated: CASSSRDTGDQPQHF.

The sample holds a few counts of this clonotype. At one end the junction does not follow the germline gene, possibly because of a read error. The V and J genes are TRBV5-1 and TRBJ1-2; maybe TRBD1 (5 bases). The CDR3 loop spans 17 amino acids. The germline gives CDR1 SGHRS, CDR2 YFSETQ. The CDR3: CASSWDQGQKETYGYTF. The CDR3 DNA is TGTGCCAGCAGCTGGGATCAAGGACAAAAAGAGACCTATGGCTACACCTTC.

The chain links TRBV7-3 to TRBJ1-1; 7 bases align to TRBD1. This CDR3 has 15 amino acids. Trimming cost V 5 bases and J 2 bases; bases outside gene matches: 8. The germline V gene encodes CDR1 SGHTA and CDR2 FQGTGA. This CDR3 is CASSVLGTDNTEAFF. The CDR3 bases are TGTGCCAGCAGCGTTTTGGGGACAGACAACACTGAAGCTTTCTTT.

The chain employs TRBV6-5 and TRBJ2-7, with 10 nucleotides matching TRBD1. CDR1 is MNHEY and CDR2 is SVGAGI in the germline V gene. This CDR3 is built from 14 residues. V was clipped by 7 bases and J by 5 bases; unmatched bases: 8. The CDR3 is CASTPVGTGDEQYF. Here the CDR3 DNA reads TGTGCCAGCACCCCCGTGGGGACAGGGGACGAGCAGTACTTC.

This chain links TRBV25-1 with TRBJ2-2, with 9 nucleotides matching TRBD1. Trimming cost V 5 bases and J 5 bases; bases outside gene matches: 6. From germline, CDR1 is MGHDK and CDR2 SYGVNS. This CDR3 contains 15 residues. The CDR3 protein is CASSSNRGRTGELFF. The CDR3 DNA reads as TGTGCCAGCAGTTCTAACAGGGGGCGGACCGGGGAGCTGTTTTTT. Variable domain in full (rest from reference TRBV25-1 and TRBJ2-2): EADIYQTPRYLVIGTGKKITLECSQTMGHDKMYWYQQDPGMELHLIHYSYGVNSTEKGDLSSESTVSRIRTEHFPLTLESARPSHTSQYLCASSSNRGRTGELFFGEGSRLTVL.

This clonotype has a handful of counts. The rearrangement joins TRBV20-1 to TRBJ1-6; D remains unclear. Germline CDR1 is DFQATT and CDR2 is SNEGSKA (reference sequence). Trimming shortened V by 0 bases and J by 7 bases, and 19 bases separated the two germline ends. The CDR3 totals 17 residues. This chain's CDR3 is CSARDPQVGPANSPLHF. The DNA of the CDR3 is TGCAGTGCTAGAGATCCACAAGTAGGGCCGGCAAATTCACCCCTCCACTTT.

This clonotype was observed a single time. The chain carries TRBV19 and TRBJ1-4; maybe TRBD1 (5 bases). The CDR3 runs to 14 residues. Germline values: CDR1 LNHDA, CDR2 SQIVND (reference sequence). Trimming cost V 7 bases and J 3 bases, with 12 bases left between them. The CDR3 region has the DNA TGTGCCAGTAATCACCGGGGGGCTAATGAAAAACTGTTTTTT. Residues: CASNHRGANEKLFF.

Comment on this clonotype: One base away lies a much larger clone, so this may be a sequencing read error. The genes are TRBV14 and TRBJ2-7; D not resolved. The CDR3 totals 14 residues. CDR1 is SGHDN, CDR2 FVKESK, per germline. The CDR3 DNA reads as TGTGCCAGCAGCCTATACCGCGACTCCCACGAGCAGTACTTC. Protein sequence: CASSLYRDSHEQYF.

The chain links TRBV11-2 to TRBJ2-7, with D perhaps matching TRBD1 (6 bases). This CDR3 is 18 amino acids long. Trimming shortened V by 1 base and J by 4 bases, and 23 bases separated the two germline ends. CDR1 and CDR2 from the germline V gene are SGHAT and FQNNGV. The CDR3 here is CASSLAEPFITGWYEQYF. DNA of the CDR3: TGTGCCAGCAGCTTAGCCGAACCCTTTATAACAGGGTGGTACGAGCAGTACTTC.

This chain uses TRBV29-1 with TRBJ2-2, with D perhaps TRBD2 (7 bases). The CDR3 length is 13 residues. Trimming stripped 8 bases from V and 3 bases from J, with 13 bases between. Germline CDR1 is SQVTM and CDR2 is ANQGSEA. Here the CDR3 reads CSWGRGYTGELFF. Here the CDR3 DNA reads TGCAGCTGGGGGAGGGGGTACACCGGGGAGCTGTTTTTT.

On this clonotype itself: Mismatch with germline at one junction end may stem from a read error. The gene calls are TRBV10-3 and TRBJ2-5; perhaps TRBD2 as D (6 bases). CDR3 length: 14 residues. CDR1 and CDR2 from the germline V gene are ENHRY and SYGVKD. The CDR3: CASSEWETDYERYF. CDR3 nucleotide sequence: TGTGCCAGCAGTGAATGGGAAACGGACTACGAGCGGTACTTC.

The J gene is TRBJ1-1, the V gene TRBV19, with D unresolved. The V end was cut by 11 bases, the J end by 8 bases, with 12 bases between. CDR1 and CDR2 from the germline V gene are LNHDA and SQIVND (reference sequence). The CDR3 is 10 residues long. This chain's CDR3 is CAWAPVEAFF. CDR3 DNA sequence: TGTGCCTGGGCCCCAGTGGAAGCTTTCTTT.

About this clonotype itself: A much larger clonotype is one base distant, so this may be a read error. The genes are TRBV7-3 and TRBJ1-1; D is undetermined. This CDR3 spans 14 amino acids. CDR1 is SGHTA, CDR2 FQGTGA, per germline. The CDR3 DNA reads TGTGTCAGCAGCTTAACGGCTAGGGACACTGAAGCTTTCTTT. Translated: CVSSLTARDTEAFF. Full variable domain (rest looked up from reference TRBV7-3 and TRBJ1-1): GAGVSQTPSNKVTEKGKYVELRCDPISGHTALYWYRQSLGQGPEFLIYFQGTGAADDSGLPNDRFFAVRPEGSVSTLKIQRTERGDSAVYLCVSSLTARDTEAFFGQGTRLTVV.